This passage covers 25 T cell receptor beta chains from one sample sequenced in a study of OX40 agonist ivuxolimab in advanced cancers. Sequencing was performed with immunoSEQ multiplex PCR; in TCRdb, only in-frame clones are kept and a portion is missing. The repertoire has around 56,000 clones, 82% of them found once; the top ten carry roughly 1.5%. The sample here was CD4+ or CD8+ T cells sorted from blood, taken in a trial of the OX40 agonist ivuxolimab. The receptors shown here come from an adult with an advanced solid tumor such as melanoma, head and neck, liver or kidney cancer.

V gene TRBV5-1 combines with J gene TRBJ1-4, with 9 bases that match TRBD1. The J segment lost 11 bases and the V segment lost 3 bases, leaving 8 bases of the junction unmatched. Germline CDR1 and CDR2: SGHRS and YFSETQ. This CDR3 region has 14 residues. The CDR3: CASSSDRGEEKLFF. CDR3 in DNA: TGCGCCAGCAGCTCTGACAGGGGGGAGGAGAAACTGTTTTTT.

This chain joins TRBV5-4 and TRBJ2-5; TRBD2 might be the D (5 bases). V lost 3 bases, J lost 2 bases, and 8 bases lay in between. The CDR3 is 13 residues long. Germline CDR1 reads SGHNT; CDR2 reads YYREEE (reference sequence). The CDR3 bases are TGTGCCAGCAGCTCCCCGGGGCAAGAGACCCAGTACTTC. Its translation is CASSSPGQETQYF.

This rearrangement joins TRBV27 to TRBJ1-1; D remains unclear. The CDR3 is 14 amino acids. Germline lookup yields CDR1 MNHEY and CDR2 SMNVEV (reference sequence). Trimming cost V 2 bases and J 3 bases, with 10 bases left between them. Here the CDR3 DNA reads TGTGCCAGCAGTTTAGCGGGTGGAGACACTGAAGCTTTCTTT. Encoded protein: CASSLAGGDTEAFF.

This clone has a single count. V usage is TRBV4-1 and J usage is TRBJ1-2; the D is unclear. V shed 1 base and J shed 3 bases, with 9 bases lying between them. The germline CDR1 and CDR2 sequences are MGHRA and YSYEKL. The CDR3 totals 14 residues. The CDR3 DNA reads TGCGCCAGCAGCCAAGTTGTTGCCGACTATGGCTACACCTTC. This gives the protein CASSQVVADYGYTF.

J is TRBJ2-1 and V is TRBV5-6, with TRBD2 identical over 11 bases. Losses at the gene ends were 7 bases for V and 8 bases for J; bases not matched to a gene: 5. In germline, CDR1 is SGHDT, CDR2 YYEEEE. The CDR3 has 13 residues. The CDR3 DNA follows: TGTGCCAGCCAACTAGCGGGGGTCTATGAGCAGTTCTTC. Its protein is CASQLAGVYEQFF.

The CDR3 loop reads CASSQRRDGDYEAFF. CDR3 coding DNA: TGTGCCAGCAGCCAAAGGAGGGACGGCGACTATGAAGCTTTCTTT. The gene calls are TRBV4-2 and TRBJ1-1; D might be TRBD1 (5 bases). Germline lookup yields CDR1 LGHNA and CDR2 YNFKEQ. The ends were cut back, 2 bases at V and 7 bases at J, with 17 bases in the middle. The CDR3 has 15 amino acids.

The V and J genes are TRBV11-1 and TRBJ2-7; D unclear. The CDR3 sequence is 14 residues long. Germline V gene data show CDR1 as SGHAT and CDR2 as FQDESV (reference sequence). V was clipped by 2 bases and J by 0 bases, with 8 bases between them. Here the CDR3 reads CASSLPDSSYEQYF. CDR3 DNA: TGTGCCAGCAGCTTACCCGATAGCTCCTACGAGCAGTACTTC.

This clone turned up a few times. This chain links TRBV11-1 with TRBJ2-7, with a possible D match to TRBD2 (6 bases). Germline lookup yields CDR1 SGHAT and CDR2 FQDESV (reference sequence). V dropped 5 bases and J dropped 0 bases, with 17 bases sitting between them. The CDR3 contains 16 residues. The CDR3 sequence: CASSRGTEFRSYEQYF. As DNA, the CDR3 is TGTGCCAGCAGCCGGGGGACCGAATTCCGCTCCTACGAGCAGTACTTC.

This chain connects TRBV2 to TRBJ2-1; D unresolved. Looked up from germline, CDR1 is SNHLY and CDR2 is FYNNEI. V was pared by 9 bases and J by 6 bases, with 9 bases between. There are 11 residues in the CDR3. CDR3 sequence (DNA): TGTGCCAGTCAGTGGTCCAATGAGCAGTTCTTC. It codes for CASQWSNEQFF.

V is TRBV4-1 and J is TRBJ1-4, with D possibly TRBD1 on 5 matching bases. The germline V gene has CDR1 MGHRA and CDR2 YSYEKL. V was cut by 4 bases and J by 8 bases, with 14 bases left in between. The CDR3 has 14 residues. CDR3 residues: CASSPRDYGEKLFF. CDR3 in DNA: TGCGCCAGCAGCCCCCGGGACTACGGCGAAAAACTGTTTTTT.

The V call is TRBV11-2, the J call TRBJ1-2; unclear D gene. Germline assignment: CDR1 SGHAT and CDR2 FQNNGV. The CDR3 extends over 13 amino acids. With 3 bases removed from V and 8 bases from J, the gap between germline ends came to 13 bases. CDR3 loop: CASSFSGVGGYTF. CDR3 DNA: TGTGCCAGCAGCTTCAGCGGGGTCGGGGGCTACACCTTC.

The gene calls are TRBV12-5 and TRBJ2-5; the D gene could be TRBD1 or TRBD2 (7 bases each). The CDR3 is 16 amino acids. Trimming removed 6 bases at V and 6 bases at J, with 23 bases between. Germline CDR1 and CDR2: LGHNT and FRNRAP. CDR3: CASGQGPSRGGQTQYF. DNA for the CDR3: TGTGCTAGTGGCCAAGGGCCCAGCAGGGGGGGGCAGACCCAGTACTTC.

This clone was recorded only once. The rearrangement joins TRBV5-6 to TRBJ1-2, with D possibly being TRBD1 (5 bases). The V end was cut by 0 bases, the J end by 1 base, with 10 bases between. CDR1 and CDR2 from the germline V gene are SGHDT and YYEEEE. The CDR3 consists of 15 residues. CDR3 protein: CASSLDQGGNYGYTF. The DNA for the CDR3 is TGTGCCAGCAGCTTGGATCAGGGCGGTAACTATGGCTACACCTTC.

The CDR3 spells CAISDPGRGFYNEQFF. The CDR3 DNA follows: TGTGCCATCAGTGACCCCGGCAGGGGGTTCTACAATGAGCAGTTCTTC. The chain uses TRBV10-3 and TRBJ2-1, with 7 bases aligning to TRBD1. J lost 3 bases, V lost 3 bases, and 8 bases had no gene match. CDR1 and CDR2 (germline): ENHRY, SYGVKD. The CDR3 extends over 16 amino acids.

The chain joins TRBV6-5 to TRBJ2-5; no definite D call. In germline, CDR1 is MNHEY, CDR2 SVGAGI. The CDR3 is 15 amino acids. V was clipped by 6 bases and J by 4 bases, with 18 bases between them. The CDR3 protein is CASSRTQVRGETQYF. Here the CDR3 DNA reads TGTGCCAGCAGCCGAACTCAGGTGCGCGGAGAGACCCAGTACTTC.

There are a few counts of this clone. The rearrangement links TRBV6-1 to TRBJ2-7; weak D call: TRBD1 (6 bases). Trimming left V 8 bases short and J 1 base short, with 12 bases between. Germline lookup yields CDR1 MNHNS and CDR2 SASEGT. CDR3 length: 13 amino acids. The CDR3 loop reads CASDYRESYEQYF. CDR3 bases: TGTGCCAGCGACTACAGGGAGTCCTACGAGCAGTACTTC.

This clone was recorded once. The gene calls are TRBV9 and TRBJ1-3; no reliable D call. Germline assignment: CDR1 SGDLS and CDR2 YYNGEE. This CDR3 comprises 12 residues. V was shortened by 4 bases and J by 4 bases, with 6 bases between the two germline ends. The CDR3 DNA sequence: TGTGCCAGCAGCCCCCCCGGAAACACCATATATTTT. It translates to CASSPPGNTIYF.

The chain couples TRBV5-1 to TRBJ2-6, with 9 bases matching TRBD2. Germline values: CDR1 SGHRS, CDR2 YFSETQ. V shed 4 bases, J shed 4 bases, and the junction held 9 bases outside the gene matches. The CDR3 is made up of 17 amino acids. CDR3 region: CASSDSGSISGANVLTF. CDR3 sequence (DNA): TGCGCCAGCAGCGATAGCGGGAGTATTTCCGGGGCCAACGTCCTGACTTTC. Complete variable domain (other parts from reference TRBV5-1 and TRBJ2-6): KAGVTQTPRYLIKTRGQQVTLSCSPISGHRSVSWYQQTPGQGLQFLFEYFSETQRNKGNFPGRFSGRQFSNSRSEMNVSTLELGDSALYLCASSDSGSISGANVLTFGAGSRLTVL.

The chain combines TRBV9 with TRBJ2-1, with 11 bases aligning to TRBD2. Germline values: CDR1 SGDLS, CDR2 YYNGEE. With V trimmed by 3 bases and J by 8 bases, 7 bases remained unmatched. The CDR3 consists of 15 residues. The CDR3 sequence is CASSAGLAVLDEQFF. In DNA form, the CDR3 reads TGTGCCAGCAGCGCGGGACTAGCGGTCTTAGATGAGCAGTTCTTC.

The table lists this clone with a few counts. The CDR3 DNA reads TGTGCCAGCTCACCATACCAGGGTGGTGGCTACACCTTC. Residues: CASSPYQGGGYTF. The V and J genes are TRBV18 and TRBJ1-2, with a possible D match to TRBD1 (5 bases). V shed 2 bases and J shed 7 bases, with 11 bases lying between them. The CDR3 length is 13 residues. CDR1 and CDR2 from the germline V gene are KGHSH and LQKENI. The full variable domain, in which reference TRBV18 and TRBJ1-2 provide the parts outside the CDR3, is NAGVMQNPRHLVRRRGQEARLRCSPMKGHSHVYWYRQLPEEGLKFMVYLQKENIIDESGMPKERFSAEFPKEGPSILRIQQVVRGDSAAYFCASSPYQGGGYTFGSGTRLTVV.

The DNA of the CDR3 is TGTGCCAGTAGTGCGGGGCGGACCACAGATACGCAGTATTTT. Translation: CASSAGRTTDTQYF. V and J are TRBV19 and TRBJ2-3, with a possible D match to TRBD2 (6 bases). Germline CDR1 and CDR2: LNHDA and SQIVND (reference sequence). V was clipped by 5 bases and J by 2 bases, with 11 bases between them. This CDR3 comprises 14 residues.

This chain joins TRBV19 and TRBJ2-6; 10 bases line up with TRBD2. The CDR3 is 17 residues long. V lost 1 base, J lost 2 bases, and 2 bases stayed unmatched. In germline, CDR1 is LNHDA, CDR2 SQIVND (reference sequence). CDR3 region: CASSIASGRAGANVLTF. The CDR3, as DNA: TGTGCCAGTAGTATAGCCAGCGGGAGGGCTGGGGCCAACGTCCTGACTTTC.

This clone was detected a few times. J is TRBJ2-3 and V is TRBV7-2; D not certain. Per the germline V gene, CDR1 is SGHTA and CDR2 is FQGNSA. The CDR3 length is 11 residues. V lost 5 bases and J lost 8, with 8 bases in between. The CDR3 reads CASSPSATQYF. The CDR3 DNA sequence: TGTGCCAGCAGCCCATCGGCTACGCAGTATTTT. The whole variable domain, filled in from reference TRBV7-2 and TRBJ2-3, reads GAGVSQSPSNKVTEKGKDVELRCDPISGHTALYWYRQSLGQGLEFLIYFQGNSAPDKSGLPSDRFSAERTGGSVSTLTIQRTQQEDSAVYLCASSPSATQYFGPGTRLTVL.

This chain joins TRBV5-4 and TRBJ1-2; weak D call: TRBD1 (5 bases). V lost 8 bases and J 4 bases, leaving 21 bases between the germline ends. Germline V gene lookup returns CDR1 SGHNT and CDR2 YYREEE (reference sequence). CDR3 length: 15 amino acids. CDR3 amino acids: CASTLTGAGIYGYTF. CDR3 sequence (DNA): TGTGCCAGTACCCTGACCGGTGCAGGGATCTATGGCTACACCTTC.

This chain connects TRBV5-1 to TRBJ1-4; D unresolved. Trimming left V 0 bases short and J 0 bases short, with 3 bases between. This CDR3 region has 14 residues. The germline V gene has CDR1 SGHRS and CDR2 YFSETQ. CDR3 region: CASSLDTTNEKLFF. In DNA form, the CDR3 reads TGCGCCAGCAGCTTGGATACAACTAATGAAAAACTGTTTTTT.